A single sample gave rise to the 6 T cell receptor beta chains below, sequenced in a study of blood T cell repertoires in COVID-19. This table comes from immunoSEQ multiplex PCR, and its TCRdb copy is limited to in-frame clones, with some not included. Here the sample spans 200,000 to 250,000 clones, 75% to 85% being singletons. Sequenced: PBMCs or T cells enriched from blood (not recorded which). Receptor source: a man under 40 with acute COVID-19.

This clone was counted only a few times. The rearrangement links TRBV2 to TRBJ2-3; D may be TRBD2 (7 bases). V was trimmed by 7 bases and J by 2 bases, leaving 16 bases between them. Germline assignment: CDR1 SNHLY and CDR2 FYNNEI. The length of the CDR3 is 15 residues. The CDR3 bases are TGTGCCAGCAAAAAGTGGGGGGGCCCCACAGATACGCAGTATTTT. Translated: CASKKWGGPTDTQYF. The whole variable domain, filled in from reference TRBV2 and TRBJ2-3, reads EPEVTQTPSHQVTQMGQEVILRCVPISNHLYFYWYRQILGQKVEFLVSFYNNEISEKSEIFDDQFSVERPDGSNFTLKIRSTKLEDSAMYFCASKKWGGPTDTQYFGPGTRLTVL.

The chain is built from TRBV3-1 (or the pseudogene TRBV3-2) and TRBJ2-7, with D maybe TRBD2 (6 bases). V lost 2 bases and J lost 7, with 12 bases in between. This CDR3 has 13 amino acids. Germline V lookup: CDR1 LGHDT, CDR2 YNNKEL (reference sequence). The CDR3 nucleotides read TGTGCCAGCAGCCAATCACTAGCAGGGGAGCAGTACTTC. Protein: CASSQSLAGEQYF.

CDR3 DNA sequence: TGTGCCGGATTACGACAGGGGGGGGAACATCACACTGAAGCTTTCTTT. It translates to CAGLRQGGEHHTEAFF. V and J are TRBV19 and TRBJ1-1, with 9 nucleotides matching TRBD1. The CDR3 spans 16 residues. V was clipped by 11 bases and J by 3 bases; unmatched bases: 16. Germline values: CDR1 LNHDA, CDR2 SQIVND (reference sequence). The full variable domain, with the rest looked up from reference TRBV19 and TRBJ1-1, is DGGITQSPKYLFRKEGQNVTLSCEQNLNHDAMYWYRQDPGQGLRLIYYSQIVNDFQKGDIAEGYSVSREKKESFPLTVTSAQKNPTAFYLCAGLRQGGEHHTEAFFGQGTRLTVV.

J is TRBJ1-3 and V is TRBV5-6; D not certain. This CDR3 is 12 amino acids long. Germline CDR1 reads SGHDT; CDR2 reads YYEEEE. V was shortened by 7 bases and J by 0 bases, with 5 bases between the two germline ends. CDR3 bases: TGTGCCAGCGCTAGCTCTGGAAACACCATATATTTT. Residues: CASASSGNTIYF.

This chain uses TRBV5-1 with TRBJ2-2; TRBD2 matches at 7 bases. The CDR3 has 14 residues. CDR1 is SGHRS, CDR2 YFSETQ, per germline. Unmatched junction bases numbered 4, after V lost 4 bases and J lost 4 bases. The DNA of the CDR3 is TGCGCCAGCAGCCTCGGACTAGGCACCGGGGAGCTGTTTTTT. Amino acids: CASSLGLGTGELFF.

V is TRBV15 and J is TRBJ1-1, with unresolved D. The CDR3 runs 14 residues. Germline V gene lookup returns CDR1 LNHNV and CDR2 YYDKDF (reference sequence). V lost 1 base and J 5 bases, leaving 11 bases between the germline ends. The CDR3 reads CATSRALTTTEAFF. The CDR3 nucleotides read TGTGCCACCAGCAGAGCACTAACGACGACTGAAGCTTTCTTT.